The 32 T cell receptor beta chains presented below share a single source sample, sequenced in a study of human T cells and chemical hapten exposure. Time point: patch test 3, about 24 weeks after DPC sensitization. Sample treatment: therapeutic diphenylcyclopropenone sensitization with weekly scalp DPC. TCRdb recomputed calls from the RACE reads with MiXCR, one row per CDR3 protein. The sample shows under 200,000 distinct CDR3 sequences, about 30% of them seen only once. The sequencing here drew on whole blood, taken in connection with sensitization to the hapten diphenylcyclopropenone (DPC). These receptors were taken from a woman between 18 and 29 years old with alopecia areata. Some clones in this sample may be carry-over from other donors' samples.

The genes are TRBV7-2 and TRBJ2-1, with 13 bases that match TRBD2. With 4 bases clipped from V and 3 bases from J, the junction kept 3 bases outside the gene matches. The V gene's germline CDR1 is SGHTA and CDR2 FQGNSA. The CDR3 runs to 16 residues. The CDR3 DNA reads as TGTGCCAGCAGCTCCCGGACTAGCGGGAGCTACAATGAGCAGTTCTTC. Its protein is CASSSRTSGSYNEQFF.

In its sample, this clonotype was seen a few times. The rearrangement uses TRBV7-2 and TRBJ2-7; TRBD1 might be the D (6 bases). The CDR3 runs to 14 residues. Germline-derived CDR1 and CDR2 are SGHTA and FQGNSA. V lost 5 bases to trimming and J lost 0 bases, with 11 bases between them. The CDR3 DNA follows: TGTGCCAGCAGCAACCGACAGGCCTCCTACGAGCAGTACTTC. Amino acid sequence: CASSNRQASYEQYF.

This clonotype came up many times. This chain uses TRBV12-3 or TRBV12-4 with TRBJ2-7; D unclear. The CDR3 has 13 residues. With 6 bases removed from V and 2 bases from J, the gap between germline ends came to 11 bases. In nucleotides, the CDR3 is TGTGCCAGCAGCTTTCTAGGAGCCTACGAGCAGTACTTC. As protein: CASSFLGAYEQYF.

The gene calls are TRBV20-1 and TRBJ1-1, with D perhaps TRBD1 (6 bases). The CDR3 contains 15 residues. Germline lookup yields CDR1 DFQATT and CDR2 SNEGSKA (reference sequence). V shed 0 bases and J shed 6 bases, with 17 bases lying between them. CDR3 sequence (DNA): TGCAGTGCTAGAGATCTTACAGGGTCCGTGTCTGAAGCTTTCTTT. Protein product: CSARDLTGSVSEAFF.

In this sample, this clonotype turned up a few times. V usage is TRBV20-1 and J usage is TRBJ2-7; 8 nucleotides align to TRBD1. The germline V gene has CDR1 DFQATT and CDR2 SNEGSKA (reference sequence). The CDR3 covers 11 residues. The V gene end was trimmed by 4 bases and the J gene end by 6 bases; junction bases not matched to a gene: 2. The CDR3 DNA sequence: TGCAGTGCTACGACAGGGGCCGAGCAGTACTTC. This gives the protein CSATTGAEQYF.

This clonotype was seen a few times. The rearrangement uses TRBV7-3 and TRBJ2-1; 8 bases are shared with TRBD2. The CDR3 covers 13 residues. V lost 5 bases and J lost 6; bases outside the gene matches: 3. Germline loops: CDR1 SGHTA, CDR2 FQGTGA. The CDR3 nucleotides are TGTGCCAGCAGCCGTAGCGGGGTCAATGAGCAGTTCTTC. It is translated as CASSRSGVNEQFF.

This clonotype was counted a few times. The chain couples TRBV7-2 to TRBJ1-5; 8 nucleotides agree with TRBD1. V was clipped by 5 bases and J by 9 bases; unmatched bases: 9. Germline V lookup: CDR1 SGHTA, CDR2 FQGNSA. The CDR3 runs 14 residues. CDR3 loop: CASSPGQGVGPQHF. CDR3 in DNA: TGTGCCAGCAGCCCCGGACAGGGAGTGGGGCCCCAGCATTTT.

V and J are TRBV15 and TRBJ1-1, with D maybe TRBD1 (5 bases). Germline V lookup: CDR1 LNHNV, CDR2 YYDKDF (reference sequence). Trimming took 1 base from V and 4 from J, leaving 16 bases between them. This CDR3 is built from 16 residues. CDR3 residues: CATSRGKGEGITEAFF. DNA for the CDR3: TGTGCCACCAGCAGAGGGAAAGGGGAAGGGATCACTGAAGCTTTCTTT.

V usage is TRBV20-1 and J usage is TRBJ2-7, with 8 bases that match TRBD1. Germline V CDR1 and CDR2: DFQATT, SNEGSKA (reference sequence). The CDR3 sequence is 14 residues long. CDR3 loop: CSGRQGRPPNEQYF. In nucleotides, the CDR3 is TGCAGCGGCCGACAGGGGCGGCCTCCCAACGAGCAGTACTTC.

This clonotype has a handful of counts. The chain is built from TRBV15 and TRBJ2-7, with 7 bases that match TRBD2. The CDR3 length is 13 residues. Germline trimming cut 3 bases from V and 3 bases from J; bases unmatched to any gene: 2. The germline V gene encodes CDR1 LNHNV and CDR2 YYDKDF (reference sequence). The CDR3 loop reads CATSSWGGYEQYF. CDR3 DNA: TGTGCCACCAGCAGCTGGGGGGGCTACGAGCAGTACTTC.

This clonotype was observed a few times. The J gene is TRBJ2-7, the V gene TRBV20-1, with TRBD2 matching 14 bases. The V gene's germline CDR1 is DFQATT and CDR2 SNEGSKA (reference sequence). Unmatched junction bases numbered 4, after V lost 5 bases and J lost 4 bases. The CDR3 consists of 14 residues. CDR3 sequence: CSAARTSGRYEQYF. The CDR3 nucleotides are TGCAGTGCTGCAAGGACTAGCGGGAGGTACGAGCAGTACTTC.

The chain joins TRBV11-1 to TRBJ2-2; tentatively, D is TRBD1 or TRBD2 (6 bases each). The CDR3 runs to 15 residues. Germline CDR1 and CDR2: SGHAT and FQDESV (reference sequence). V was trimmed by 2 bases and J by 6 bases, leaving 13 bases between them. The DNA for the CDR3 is TGTGCCAGCAGCTTAAGGGGGGAGCAGGCCGGGGAGCTGTTTTTT. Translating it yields CASSLRGEQAGELFF. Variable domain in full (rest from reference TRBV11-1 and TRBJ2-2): EAEVAQSPRYKITEKSQAVAFWCDPISGHATLYWYRQILGQGPELLVQFQDESVVDDSQLPKDRFSAERLKGVDSTLKIQPAELGDSAMYLCASSLRGEQAGELFFGEGSRLTVL.

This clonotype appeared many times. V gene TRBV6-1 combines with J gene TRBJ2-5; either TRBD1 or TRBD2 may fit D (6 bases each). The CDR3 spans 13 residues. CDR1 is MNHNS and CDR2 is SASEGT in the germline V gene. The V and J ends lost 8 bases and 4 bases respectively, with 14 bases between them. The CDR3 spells CASSLEGGETQYF. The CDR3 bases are TGTGCCAGCTCCCTGGAGGGGGGAGAGACCCAGTACTTC.

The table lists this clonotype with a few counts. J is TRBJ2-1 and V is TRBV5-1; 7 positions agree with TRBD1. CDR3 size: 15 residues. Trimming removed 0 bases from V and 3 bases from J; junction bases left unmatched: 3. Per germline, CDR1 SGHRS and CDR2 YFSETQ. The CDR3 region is CASSLEGQLYNEQFF. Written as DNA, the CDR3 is TGCGCCAGCAGCTTGGAGGGACAGCTCTACAATGAGCAGTTCTTC. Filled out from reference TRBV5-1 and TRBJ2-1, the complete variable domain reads KAGVTQTPRYLIKTRGQQVTLSCSPISGHRSVSWYQQTPGQGLQFLFEYFSETQRNKGNFPGRFSGRQFSNSRSEMNVSTLELGDSALYLCASSLEGQLYNEQFFGPGTRLTVL.

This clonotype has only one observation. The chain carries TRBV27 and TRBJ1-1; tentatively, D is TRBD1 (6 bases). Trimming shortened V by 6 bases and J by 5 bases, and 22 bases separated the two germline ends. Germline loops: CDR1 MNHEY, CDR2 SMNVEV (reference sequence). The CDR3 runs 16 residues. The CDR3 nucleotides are TGTGCCAGCAGACCCAGGCTATTCCAGGGGAAGACTGAAGCTTTCTTT. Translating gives CASRPRLFQGKTEAFF.

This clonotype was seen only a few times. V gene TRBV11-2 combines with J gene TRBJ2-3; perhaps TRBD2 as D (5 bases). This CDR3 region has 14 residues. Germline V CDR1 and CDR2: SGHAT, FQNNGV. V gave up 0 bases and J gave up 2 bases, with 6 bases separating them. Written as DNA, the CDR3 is TGTGCCAGCAGCTTAGAGGGAGCCACAGATACGCAGTATTTT. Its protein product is CASSLEGATDTQYF.

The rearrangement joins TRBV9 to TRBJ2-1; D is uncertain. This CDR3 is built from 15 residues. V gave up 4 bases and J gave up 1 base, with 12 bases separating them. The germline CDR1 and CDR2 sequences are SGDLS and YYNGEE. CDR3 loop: CASSPDLRSYNEQFF. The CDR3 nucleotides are TGTGCCAGCAGCCCAGACTTGCGGTCCTACAATGAGCAGTTCTTC.

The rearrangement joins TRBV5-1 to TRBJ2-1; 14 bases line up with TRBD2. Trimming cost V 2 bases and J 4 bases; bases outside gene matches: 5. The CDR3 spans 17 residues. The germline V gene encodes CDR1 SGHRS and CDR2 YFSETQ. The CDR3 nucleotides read TGCGCCAGCAGCTTCGGGACTAGCGGGGGACCGTACAATGAGCAGTTCTTC. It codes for CASSFGTSGGPYNEQFF.

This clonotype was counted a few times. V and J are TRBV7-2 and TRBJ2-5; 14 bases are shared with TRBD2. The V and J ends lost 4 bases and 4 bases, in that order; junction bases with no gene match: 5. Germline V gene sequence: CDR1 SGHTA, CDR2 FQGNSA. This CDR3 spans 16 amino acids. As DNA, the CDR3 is TGTGCCAGCAGCTCAATAGGGACTAGCGGGGGAGAGACCCAGTACTTC. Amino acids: CASSSIGTSGGETQYF.

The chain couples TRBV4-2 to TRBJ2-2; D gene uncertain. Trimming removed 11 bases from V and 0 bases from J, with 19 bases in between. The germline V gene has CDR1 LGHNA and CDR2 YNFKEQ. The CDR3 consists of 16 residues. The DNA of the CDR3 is TGTGCCTCCCTCCCCGGGCAACCCCCGAACACCGGGGAGCTGTTTTTT. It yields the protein CASLPGQPPNTGELFF.

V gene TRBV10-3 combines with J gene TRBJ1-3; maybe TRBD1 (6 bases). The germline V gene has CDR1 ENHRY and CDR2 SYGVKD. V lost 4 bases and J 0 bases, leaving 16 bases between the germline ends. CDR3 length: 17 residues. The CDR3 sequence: CAISGMPGASSGNTIYF. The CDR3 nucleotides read TGTGCCATCAGTGGTATGCCGGGGGCAAGCTCTGGAAACACCATATATTTT.

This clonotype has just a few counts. In DNA, the CDR3 is TGTGCCAGCAGACACAGGGGAAACACTGAAGCTTTCTTT. It specifies CASRHRGNTEAFF. The V gene is TRBV6-4, the J gene TRBJ1-1; 7 bases map to TRBD1. Germline CDR1 MRHNA, CDR2 SNTAGT. The CDR3 runs 13 residues. After removal of 6 bases from V and 2 bases from J, the junction contained 3 bases not matched to a gene.

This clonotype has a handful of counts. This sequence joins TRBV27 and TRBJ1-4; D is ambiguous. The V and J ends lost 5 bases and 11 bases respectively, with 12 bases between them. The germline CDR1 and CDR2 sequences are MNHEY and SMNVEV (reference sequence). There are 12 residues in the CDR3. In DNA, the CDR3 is TGTGCCAGCAGTCCACCACAAGGGAAACTGTTTTTT. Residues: CASSPPQGKLFF.

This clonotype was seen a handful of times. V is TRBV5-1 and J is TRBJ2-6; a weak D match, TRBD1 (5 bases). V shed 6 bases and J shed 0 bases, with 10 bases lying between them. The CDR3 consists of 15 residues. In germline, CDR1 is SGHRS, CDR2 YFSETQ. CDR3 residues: CASTRQISGANVLTF. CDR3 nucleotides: TGCGCCAGCACCCGACAGATCTCTGGGGCCAACGTCCTGACTTTC.

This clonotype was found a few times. The CDR3, as DNA: TGTGCCAGCAGCCCAACAGGGGTGAAGGGCACTGAAGCTTTCTTT. Its translation is CASSPTGVKGTEAFF. The rearrangement uses TRBV5-5 and TRBJ1-1; 7 nucleotides match TRBD1. The germline CDR1 and CDR2 sequences are SGHKS and YYEKEE (reference sequence). The V and J ends lost 4 bases and 4 bases, in that order; junction bases with no gene match: 10. The CDR3 has 15 residues. Together with reference TRBV5-5 and TRBJ1-1, the CDR3 gives the full variable domain: DAGVTQSPTHLIKTRGQQVTLRCSPISGHKSVSWYQQVLGQGPQFIFQYYEKEERGRGNFPDRFSARQFPNYSSELNVNALLLGDSALYLCASSPTGVKGTEAFFGQGTRLTVV.

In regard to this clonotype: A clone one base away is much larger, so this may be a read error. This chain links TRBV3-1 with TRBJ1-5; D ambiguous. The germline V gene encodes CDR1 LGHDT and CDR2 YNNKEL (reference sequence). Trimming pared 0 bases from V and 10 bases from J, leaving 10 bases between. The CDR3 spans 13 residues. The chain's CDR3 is CASSQDHRPPQHF. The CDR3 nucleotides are TGTGCCAGCAGCCAAGATCACAGACCTCCCCAGCATTTT.

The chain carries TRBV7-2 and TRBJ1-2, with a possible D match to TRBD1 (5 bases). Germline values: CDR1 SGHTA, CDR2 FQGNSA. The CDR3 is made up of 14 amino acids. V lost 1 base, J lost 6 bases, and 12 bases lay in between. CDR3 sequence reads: CASSLGGGAHGYTF. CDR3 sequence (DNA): TGTGCCAGCAGCTTAGGGGGCGGGGCCCATGGCTACACCTTC. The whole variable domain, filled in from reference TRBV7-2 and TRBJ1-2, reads GAGVSQSPSNKVTEKGKDVELRCDPISGHTALYWYRQSLGQGLEFLIYFQGNSAPDKSGLPSDRFSAERTGGSVSTLTIQRTQQEDSAVYLCASSLGGGAHGYTFGSGTRLTVV.

The CDR3 spells CASSPWKGGTYEQYF. The DNA of the CDR3 is TGTGCCAGCTCACCGTGGAAAGGGGGCACCTACGAGCAGTACTTC. The genes are TRBV18 and TRBJ2-7, with 7 bases that match TRBD1. The CDR3 consists of 15 residues. Germline CDR1 is KGHSH and CDR2 is LQKENI. V lost 3 bases to trimming and J lost 2 bases; unmatched junction nucleotides: 7.

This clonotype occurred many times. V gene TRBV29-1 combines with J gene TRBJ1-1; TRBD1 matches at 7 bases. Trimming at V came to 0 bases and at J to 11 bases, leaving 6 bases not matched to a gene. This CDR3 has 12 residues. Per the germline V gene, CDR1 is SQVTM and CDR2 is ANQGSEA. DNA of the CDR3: TGCAGCGTTGAAGAGGGGGCAGGGGGGGCTTTCTTT. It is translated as CSVEEGAGGAFF.

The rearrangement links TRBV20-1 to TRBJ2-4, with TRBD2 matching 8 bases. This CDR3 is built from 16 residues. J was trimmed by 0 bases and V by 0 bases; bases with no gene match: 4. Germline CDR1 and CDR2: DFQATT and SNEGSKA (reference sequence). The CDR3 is CSARDRGGIAKNIQYF. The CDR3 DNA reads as TGCAGTGCTAGAGATCGGGGGGGAATAGCCAAAAACATTCAGTACTTC.

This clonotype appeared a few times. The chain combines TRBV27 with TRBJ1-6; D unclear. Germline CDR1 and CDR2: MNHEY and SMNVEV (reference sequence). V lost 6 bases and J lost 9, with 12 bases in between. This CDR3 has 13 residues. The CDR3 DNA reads TGTGCCAGCAGCGGACTAGAAGGTTCACCCCTCCACTTT. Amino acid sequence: CASSGLEGSPLHF.

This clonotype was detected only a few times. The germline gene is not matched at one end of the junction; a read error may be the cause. As DNA, the CDR3 is TGTGCCACCAGTTGGGGGGCGGCGAAATACGAGCAGTACTTC. The encoded protein is CATSWGAAKYEQYF. The chain uses TRBV12-3 or TRBV12-4 and TRBJ2-7; D assignment may be TRBD1 or TRBD2 (6 bases each). The CDR3 has 14 amino acids.